The T cell receptor (beta chain) under discussion was sequenced for a study of shared clonotypes between healthy human individuals. The CDR3 sequence is 14 residues long. Germline V gene sequence: CDR1 MDHEN, CDR2 SYDVKM. Trimming left V 4 bases short and J 6 bases short, with 15 bases between. The method was immunoSEQ multiplex PCR; TCRdb's version includes in-frame clones alone and lacks a portion of them. The sample carries a few million clones, 90% to 95% recorded once. The sequence was collected from a man in his late teens or twenties in good health. Some clones in this sample may be carry-over from other donors' samples. The chain employs TRBV28 and TRBJ1-2; D not certain. The specimen was naive CD4+ T cells from PBMCs. Subset meaning: CD45RA+ positively selected. The CDR3 reads CASSSTLIGDGYTF. The CDR3, as DNA: TGTGCCAGCAGTTCCACCCTAATAGGAGATGGCTACACCTTC.